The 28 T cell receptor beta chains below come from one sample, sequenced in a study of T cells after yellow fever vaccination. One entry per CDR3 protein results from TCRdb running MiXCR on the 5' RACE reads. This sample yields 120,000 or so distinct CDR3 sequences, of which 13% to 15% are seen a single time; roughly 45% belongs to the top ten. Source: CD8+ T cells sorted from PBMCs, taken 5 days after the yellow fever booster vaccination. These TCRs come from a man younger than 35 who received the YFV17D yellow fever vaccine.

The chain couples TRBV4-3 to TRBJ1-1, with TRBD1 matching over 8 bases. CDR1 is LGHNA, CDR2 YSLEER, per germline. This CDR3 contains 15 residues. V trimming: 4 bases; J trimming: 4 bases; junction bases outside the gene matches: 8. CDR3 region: CASSLGQTGVTEAFF. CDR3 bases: TGCGCCAGCAGCCTTGGCCAGACAGGGGTCACTGAAGCTTTCTTT.

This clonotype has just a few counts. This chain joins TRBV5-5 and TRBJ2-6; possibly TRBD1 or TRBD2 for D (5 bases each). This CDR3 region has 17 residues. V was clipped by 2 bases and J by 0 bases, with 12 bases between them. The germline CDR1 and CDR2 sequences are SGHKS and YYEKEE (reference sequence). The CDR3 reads CASSFRGFRSGANVLTF. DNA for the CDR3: TGTGCCAGCAGCTTTCGGGGCTTTCGCTCTGGGGCCAACGTCCTGACTTTC.

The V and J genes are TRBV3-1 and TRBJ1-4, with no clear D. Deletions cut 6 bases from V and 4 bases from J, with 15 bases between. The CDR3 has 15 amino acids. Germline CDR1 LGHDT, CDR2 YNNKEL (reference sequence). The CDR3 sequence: CASSRTTRSNEKLFF. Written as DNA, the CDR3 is TGTGCCAGCAGTCGAACGACGAGAAGTAATGAAAAACTGTTTTTT.

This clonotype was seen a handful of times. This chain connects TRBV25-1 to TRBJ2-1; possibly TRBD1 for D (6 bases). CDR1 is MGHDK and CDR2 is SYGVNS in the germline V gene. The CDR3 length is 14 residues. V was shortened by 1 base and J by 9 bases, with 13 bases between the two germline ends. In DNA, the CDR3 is TGTGCCAGCAGTGAATCTCCAGGGGTAGGTGAGCAGTTCTTC. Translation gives CASSESPGVGEQFF.

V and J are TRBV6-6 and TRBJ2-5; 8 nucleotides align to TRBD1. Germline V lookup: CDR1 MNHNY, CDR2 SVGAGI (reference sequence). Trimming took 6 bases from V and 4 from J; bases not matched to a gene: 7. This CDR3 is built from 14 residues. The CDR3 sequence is CASSPRTGSETQYF. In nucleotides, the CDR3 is TGTGCCAGCAGCCCACGGACAGGGTCAGAGACCCAGTACTTC.

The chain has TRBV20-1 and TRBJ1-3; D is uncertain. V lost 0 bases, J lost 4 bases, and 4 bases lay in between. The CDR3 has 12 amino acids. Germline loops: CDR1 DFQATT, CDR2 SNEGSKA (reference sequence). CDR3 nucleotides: TGCAGTGCTAGAGATGGCGGAAACACCATATATTTT. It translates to CSARDGGNTIYF.

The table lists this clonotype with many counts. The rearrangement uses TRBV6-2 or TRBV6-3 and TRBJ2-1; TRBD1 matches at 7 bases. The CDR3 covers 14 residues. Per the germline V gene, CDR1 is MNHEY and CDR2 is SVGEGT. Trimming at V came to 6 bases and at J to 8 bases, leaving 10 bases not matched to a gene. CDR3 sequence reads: CASRARGFVDEQFF. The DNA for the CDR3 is TGTGCCAGCAGGGCCAGGGGGTTTGTGGATGAGCAGTTCTTC.

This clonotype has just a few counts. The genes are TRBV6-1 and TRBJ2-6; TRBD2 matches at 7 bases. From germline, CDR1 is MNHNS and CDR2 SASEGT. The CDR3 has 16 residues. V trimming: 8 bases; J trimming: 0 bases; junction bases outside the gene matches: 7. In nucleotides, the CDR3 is TGTGCCAGCTCCCCTGGGGGGGGCTCTGGGGCCAACGTCCTGACTTTC. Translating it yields CASSPGGGSGANVLTF.

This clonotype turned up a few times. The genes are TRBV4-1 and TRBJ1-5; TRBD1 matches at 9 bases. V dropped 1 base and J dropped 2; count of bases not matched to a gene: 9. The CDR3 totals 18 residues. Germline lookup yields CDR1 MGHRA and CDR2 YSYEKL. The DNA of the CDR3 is TGCGCCAGCAGCCAAGTAGGACTTAGGGACAGGGGCAATCAGCCCCAGCATTTT. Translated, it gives CASSQVGLRDRGNQPQHF.

The CDR3 bases are TGTGCCAGCAGTTCCCCCCGGACAGGGTTGATGGGGACCCAGTACTTC. This gives the protein CASSSPRTGLMGTQYF. The V and J genes are TRBV12-3 or TRBV12-4 and TRBJ2-5; 8 bases match TRBD1. The CDR3 sequence is 16 residues long. V was pared by 4 bases and J by 7 bases, with 14 bases of the junction left unmatched.

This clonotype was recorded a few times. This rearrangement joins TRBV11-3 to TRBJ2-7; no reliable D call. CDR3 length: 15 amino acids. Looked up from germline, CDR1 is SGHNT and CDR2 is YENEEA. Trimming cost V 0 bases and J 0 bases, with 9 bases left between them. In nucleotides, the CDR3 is TGTGCCAGCAGCTTAGATCGGACCGACTCCTACGAGCAGTACTTC. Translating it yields CASSLDRTDSYEQYF.

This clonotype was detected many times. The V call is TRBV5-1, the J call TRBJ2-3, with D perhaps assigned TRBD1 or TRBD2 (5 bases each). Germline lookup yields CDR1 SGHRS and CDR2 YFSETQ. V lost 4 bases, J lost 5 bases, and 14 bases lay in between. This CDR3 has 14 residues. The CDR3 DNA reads TGCGCCAGCAGCCGTCGGGGCTTCGGAGATACGCAGTATTTT. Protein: CASSRRGFGDTQYF.

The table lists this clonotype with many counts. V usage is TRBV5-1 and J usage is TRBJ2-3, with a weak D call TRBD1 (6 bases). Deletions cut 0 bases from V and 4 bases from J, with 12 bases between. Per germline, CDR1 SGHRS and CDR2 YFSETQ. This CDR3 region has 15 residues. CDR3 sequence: CASSLEGQHADTQYF. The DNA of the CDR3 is TGCGCCAGCAGCTTGGAGGGACAACACGCAGATACGCAGTATTTT.

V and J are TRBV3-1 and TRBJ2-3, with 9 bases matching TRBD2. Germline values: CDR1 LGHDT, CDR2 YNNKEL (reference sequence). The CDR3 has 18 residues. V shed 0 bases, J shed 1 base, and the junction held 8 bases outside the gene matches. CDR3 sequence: CASSQDLAGTLGTDTQYF. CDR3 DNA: TGTGCCAGCAGCCAAGACCTAGCGGGAACCCTAGGCACAGATACGCAGTATTTT.

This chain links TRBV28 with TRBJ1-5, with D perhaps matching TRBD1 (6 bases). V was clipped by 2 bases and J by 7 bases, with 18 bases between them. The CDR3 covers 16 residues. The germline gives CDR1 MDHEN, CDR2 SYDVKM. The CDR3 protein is CASSLASPGGDQPQHF. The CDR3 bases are TGTGCCAGCAGTTTAGCGTCCCCCGGGGGCGACCAGCCCCAGCATTTT.

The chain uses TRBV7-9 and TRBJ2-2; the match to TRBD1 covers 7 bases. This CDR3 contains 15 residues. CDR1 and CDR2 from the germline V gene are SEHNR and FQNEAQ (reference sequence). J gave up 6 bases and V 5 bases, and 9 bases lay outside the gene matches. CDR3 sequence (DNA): TGTGCCAGCAGCCCGACAGGGACGGGGTCCGGGGAGCTGTTTTTT. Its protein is CASSPTGTGSGELFF.

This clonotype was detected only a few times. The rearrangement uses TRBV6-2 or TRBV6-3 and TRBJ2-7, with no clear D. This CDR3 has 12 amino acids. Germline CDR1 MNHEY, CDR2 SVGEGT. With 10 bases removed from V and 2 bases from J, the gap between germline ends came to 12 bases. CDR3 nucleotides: TGTGCCACCACTGACCCACCCTACGAGCAGTACGTC. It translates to CATTDPPYEQYV.

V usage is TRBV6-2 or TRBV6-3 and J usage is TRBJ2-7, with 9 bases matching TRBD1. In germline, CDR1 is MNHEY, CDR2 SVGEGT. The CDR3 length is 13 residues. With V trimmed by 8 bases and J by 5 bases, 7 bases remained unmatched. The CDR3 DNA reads TGTGCCAGCGCCGGGACAGGGTCGCACGAGCAGTACGTC. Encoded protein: CASAGTGSHEQYV.

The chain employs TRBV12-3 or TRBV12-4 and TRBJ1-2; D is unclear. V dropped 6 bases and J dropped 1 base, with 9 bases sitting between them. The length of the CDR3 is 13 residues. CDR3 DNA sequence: TGTGCCAGCAGACGAGGTGTTAACTATGGCTACACCTTC. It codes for CASRRGVNYGYTF.

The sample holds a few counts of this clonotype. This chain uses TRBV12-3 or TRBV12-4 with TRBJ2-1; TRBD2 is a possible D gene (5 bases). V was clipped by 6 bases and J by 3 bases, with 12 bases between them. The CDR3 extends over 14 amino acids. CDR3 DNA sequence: TGTGCCAGCAGGGGAGACCTTAACTACAATGAGCAGTTCTTC. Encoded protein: CASRGDLNYNEQFF.

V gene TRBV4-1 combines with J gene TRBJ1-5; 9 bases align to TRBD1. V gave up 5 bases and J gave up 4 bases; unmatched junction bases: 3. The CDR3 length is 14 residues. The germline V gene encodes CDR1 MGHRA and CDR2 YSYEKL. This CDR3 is CASSIGQGNQPQHF. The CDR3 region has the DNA TGCGCCAGCAGCATCGGACAGGGGAATCAGCCCCAGCATTTT.

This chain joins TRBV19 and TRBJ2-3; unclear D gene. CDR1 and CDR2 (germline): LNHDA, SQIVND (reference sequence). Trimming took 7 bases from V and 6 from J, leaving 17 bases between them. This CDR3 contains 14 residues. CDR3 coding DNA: TGTGCCAGTAATGTCGGCCAGATCCGGGATACGCAGTATTTT. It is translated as CASNVGQIRDTQYF.

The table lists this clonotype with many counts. The CDR3 spells CSVEYGSGNRNTIYF. The CDR3 coding sequence is TGCAGCGTTGAATACGGGTCCGGAAATCGAAACACCATATATTTT. This chain connects TRBV29-1 to TRBJ1-3; D ambiguous. CDR1 and CDR2 from the germline V gene are SQVTM and ANQGSEA. V was clipped by 2 bases and J by 5 bases, with 16 bases between them. The CDR3 extends over 15 amino acids.

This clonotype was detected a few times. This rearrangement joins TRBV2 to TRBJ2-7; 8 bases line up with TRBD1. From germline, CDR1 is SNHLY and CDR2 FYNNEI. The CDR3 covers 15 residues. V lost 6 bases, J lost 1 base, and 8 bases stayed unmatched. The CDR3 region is CASSGTGRGSYEQYV. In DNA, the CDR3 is TGTGCCAGCAGCGGGACAGGACGGGGGTCCTACGAGCAGTACGTC.

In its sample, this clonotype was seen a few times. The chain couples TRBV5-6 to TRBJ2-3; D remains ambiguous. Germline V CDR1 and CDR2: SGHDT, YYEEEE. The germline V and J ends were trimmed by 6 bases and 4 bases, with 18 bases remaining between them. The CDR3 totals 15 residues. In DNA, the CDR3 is TGTGCCAGCACCCATCTGGACGCCCATTCAGATACGCAGTATTTT. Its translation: CASTHLDAHSDTQYF.

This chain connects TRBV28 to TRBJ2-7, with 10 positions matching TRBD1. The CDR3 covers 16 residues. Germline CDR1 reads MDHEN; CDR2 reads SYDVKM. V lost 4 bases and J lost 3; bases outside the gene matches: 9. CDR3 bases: TGTGCCAGCAGTTCGGACAGGGGGACCGATAACTACGAGCAGTACTTC. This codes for CASSSDRGTDNYEQYF.

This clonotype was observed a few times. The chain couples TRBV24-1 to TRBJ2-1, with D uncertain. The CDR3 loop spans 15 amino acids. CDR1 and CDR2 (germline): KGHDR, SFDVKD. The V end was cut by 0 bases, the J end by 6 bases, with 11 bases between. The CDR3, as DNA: TGTGCCACCAGTGATTTGCAAGACCCGGGCAATGAGCAGTTCTTC. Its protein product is CATSDLQDPGNEQFF.

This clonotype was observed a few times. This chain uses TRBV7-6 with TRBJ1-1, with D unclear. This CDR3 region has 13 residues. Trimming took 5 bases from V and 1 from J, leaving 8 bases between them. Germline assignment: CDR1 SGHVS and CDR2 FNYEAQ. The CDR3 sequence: CASSPTKNTEAFF. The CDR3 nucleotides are TGTGCCAGCAGCCCTACAAAGAACACTGAAGCTTTCTTT.